This passage covers 11 T cell receptor beta chains from one sample sequenced in a study of technical replicates of blood from several donors. The assay was immunoSEQ multiplex PCR, and TCRdb's table has in-frame clones only and misses some. There are around 50,000 clones in the sample; 90% to 96% occur only once, and about 0.41% lies in the top ten. The sequenced sample consisted of T cells isolated from PBMCs. Receptors originate from a human donor in good health.

V gene TRBV5-8 combines with J gene TRBJ1-5; D gene ambiguous. CDR1 and CDR2 (germline): SGHTS, YDEGEE. The CDR3 totals 13 residues. V dropped 6 bases and J dropped 8 bases, with 15 bases sitting between them. Written as DNA, the CDR3 is TGTGCCAGCACAGGACCTCTGGAGGAGCCCCAGCATTTT. It specifies CASTGPLEEPQHF.

V gene TRBV7-2 combines with J gene TRBJ1-1; D gene ambiguous. V shed 5 bases and J shed 1 base, with 23 bases lying between them. There are 18 residues in the CDR3. Germline-derived CDR1 and CDR2 are SGHTA and FQGNSA. The CDR3 region has the DNA TGTGCCAGCAGCCCGAGTTTGGCAGCCCGCGGCCGGAACACTGAAGCTTTCTTT. Its translation: CASSPSLAARGRNTEAFF.

The V call is TRBV4-2, the J call TRBJ1-2; D gene unclear. Per germline, CDR1 LGHNA and CDR2 YNFKEQ. V lost 2 bases and J lost 3, with 4 bases in between. The CDR3 is made up of 12 amino acids. CDR3 bases: TGTGCCAGCAGCCAACCGGACTATGGCTACACCTTC. Its protein is CASSQPDYGYTF.

The V call is TRBV7-9, the J call TRBJ2-2; D possibly corresponds to TRBD2 (5 bases). V was cut by 0 bases and J by 7 bases, with 12 bases left in between. Germline values: CDR1 SEHNR, CDR2 FQNEAQ (reference sequence). The CDR3 consists of 15 residues. The CDR3 DNA reads as TGTGCCAGCAGCTTAGCGCTGAACGGGAACGGGGAGCTGTTTTTT. It specifies CASSLALNGNGELFF.

This chain links TRBV7-3 with TRBJ1-5, with D possibly being TRBD1 (5 bases). Germline CDR1 is SGHTA and CDR2 is FQGTGA. The CDR3 length is 18 residues. V shed 4 bases and J shed 0 bases, with 19 bases lying between them. The CDR3 protein is CASSSQATGGYSNQPQHF. The CDR3 DNA reads TGTGCCAGCAGCTCCCAAGCCACGGGGGGGTATAGCAATCAGCCCCAGCATTTT.

There are a few counts of this clone. This CDR3 reads CASSSLAGATNQPQHF. CDR3 DNA: TGTGCCAGCAGTTCCCTGGCAGGGGCGACCAATCAGCCCCAGCATTTT. The chain employs TRBV6-6 and TRBJ1-5; the D gene is possibly TRBD1 (6 bases). From germline, CDR1 is MNHNY and CDR2 SVGAGI (reference sequence). Trimming shortened V by 4 bases and J by 3 bases, and 16 bases separated the two germline ends. CDR3 length: 16 residues.

J is TRBJ1-2 and V is TRBV19; 8 bases are a match to TRBD1. The CDR3 has 16 residues. Trimming at V came to 1 base and at J to 5 bases, leaving 9 bases not matched to a gene. Per germline, CDR1 LNHDA and CDR2 SQIVND (reference sequence). CDR3 loop: CASSIVGQGARYGYTF. As DNA, the CDR3 is TGTGCCAGTAGTATAGTAGGGCAGGGGGCTCGGTATGGCTACACCTTC.

The V call is TRBV6-6, the J call TRBJ1-1; 8 nucleotides line up with TRBD1. Per germline, CDR1 MNHNY and CDR2 SVGAGI (reference sequence). V dropped 4 bases and J dropped 5; count of bases not matched to a gene: 9. This CDR3 has 15 amino acids. The CDR3 nucleotides are TGTGCCAGCAGTTTCGGACAGGGTATTAGGACTGAAGCTTTCTTT. The encoded protein is CASSFGQGIRTEAFF.

This sequence joins TRBV27 and TRBJ2-7; the D is unclear. The V end was cut by 2 bases, the J end by 4 bases, with 12 bases between. The CDR3 sequence is 14 residues long. Germline V gene lookup returns CDR1 MNHEY and CDR2 SMNVEV (reference sequence). CDR3 nucleotide sequence: TGTGCCAGCAGTTTACAGGCGCAACCTTACGAGCAGTACTTC. This codes for CASSLQAQPYEQYF.

The chain carries TRBV11-3 and TRBJ1-4, with D unclear. From germline, CDR1 is SGHNT and CDR2 YENEEA. There are 12 residues in the CDR3. With 3 bases removed from V and 8 bases from J, the gap between germline ends came to 7 bases. CDR3: CASSLSGEKLFF. The CDR3 DNA reads TGTGCCAGCAGCTTGTCCGGGGAAAAACTGTTTTTT. Full variable domain (missing parts from reference TRBV11-3 and TRBJ1-4): EAGVVQSPRYKIIEKKQPVAFWCNPISGHNTLYWYLQNLGQGPELLIRYENEEAVDDSQLPKDRFSAERLKGVDSTLKIQPAELGDSAVYLCASSLSGEKLFFGSGTQLSVL.

This chain connects TRBV4-2 to TRBJ2-1; 12 bases match TRBD2. CDR1 LGHNA and CDR2 YNFKEQ come from the germline V gene. CDR3 length: 16 amino acids. After removal of 3 bases from V and 10 bases from J, the junction contained 10 bases not matched to a gene. The CDR3 sequence is CASSHPGLAGDTEQFF. As DNA, the CDR3 is TGTGCCAGCAGCCACCCGGGACTAGCGGGTGACACGGAGCAGTTCTTC.